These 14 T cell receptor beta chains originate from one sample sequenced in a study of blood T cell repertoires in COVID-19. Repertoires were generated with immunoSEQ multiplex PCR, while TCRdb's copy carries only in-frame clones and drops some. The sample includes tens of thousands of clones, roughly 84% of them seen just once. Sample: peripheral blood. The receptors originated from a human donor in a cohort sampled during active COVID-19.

The CDR3 protein is CASSATLAANEKLFF. The CDR3 bases are TGCGCCAGCAGTGCGACCTTAGCGGCTAATGAAAAACTGTTTTTT. This chain joins TRBV10-1 and TRBJ1-4; D unresolved. The CDR3 sequence is 15 residues long. V lost 4 bases to trimming and J lost 3 bases, with 12 bases between them. CDR1 WNHNN and CDR2 SYGVQD come from the germline V gene (reference sequence).

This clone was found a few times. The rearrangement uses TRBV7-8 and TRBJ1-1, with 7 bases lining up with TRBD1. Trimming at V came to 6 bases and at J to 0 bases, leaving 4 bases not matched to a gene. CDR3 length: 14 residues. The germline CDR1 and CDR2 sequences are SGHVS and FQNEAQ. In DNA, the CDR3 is TGTGCCAGCAGTCTACAGGGGATGAACACTGAAGCTTTCTTT. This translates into CASSLQGMNTEAFF.

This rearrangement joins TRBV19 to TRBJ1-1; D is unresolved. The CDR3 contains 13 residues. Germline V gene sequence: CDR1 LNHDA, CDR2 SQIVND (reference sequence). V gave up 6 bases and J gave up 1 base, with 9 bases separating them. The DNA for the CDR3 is TGTGCCAGTAGCCTAACAGCGAACACTGAAGCTTTCTTT. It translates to CASSLTANTEAFF.

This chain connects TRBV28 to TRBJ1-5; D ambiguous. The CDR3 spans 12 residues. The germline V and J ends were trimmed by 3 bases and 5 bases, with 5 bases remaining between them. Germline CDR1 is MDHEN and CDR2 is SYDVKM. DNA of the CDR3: TGTGCCAGCAGTTTTACTGATCAGCCCCAGCATTTT. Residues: CASSFTDQPQHF.

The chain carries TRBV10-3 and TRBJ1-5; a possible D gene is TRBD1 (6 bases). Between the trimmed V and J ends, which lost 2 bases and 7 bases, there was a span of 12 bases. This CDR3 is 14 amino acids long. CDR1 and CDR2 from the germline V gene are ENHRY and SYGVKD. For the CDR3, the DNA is TGTGCCATCAGTGAGACAGGGCAGGAGCAGCCCCAGCATTTT. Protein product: CAISETGQEQPQHF.

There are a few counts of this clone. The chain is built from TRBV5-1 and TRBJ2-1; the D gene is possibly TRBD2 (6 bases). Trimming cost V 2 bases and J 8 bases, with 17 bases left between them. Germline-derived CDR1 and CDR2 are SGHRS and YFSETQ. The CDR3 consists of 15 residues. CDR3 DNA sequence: TGCGCCAGCAGCTTCGGAGGGTTATCATACGATGAGCAGTTCTTC. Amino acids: CASSFGGLSYDEQFF.

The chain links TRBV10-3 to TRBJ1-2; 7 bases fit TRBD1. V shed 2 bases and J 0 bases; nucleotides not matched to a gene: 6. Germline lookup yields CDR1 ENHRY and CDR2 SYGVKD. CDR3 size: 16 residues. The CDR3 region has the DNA TGTGCCATCAGTGAGGGGGGGACAGTCTCTAACTATGGCTACACCTTC. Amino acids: CAISEGGTVSNYGYTF.

The CDR3 is CASSTRRDSYEQYF. CDR3 nucleotide sequence: TGCGCCAGCAGCACTCGACGGGACTCCTACGAGCAGTACTTC. The chain recombines TRBV5-1 with TRBJ2-7, with D possibly being TRBD2 (5 bases). Germline values: CDR1 SGHRS, CDR2 YFSETQ. The CDR3 runs to 14 residues. Trimming took 4 bases from V and 0 from J, leaving 11 bases between them.

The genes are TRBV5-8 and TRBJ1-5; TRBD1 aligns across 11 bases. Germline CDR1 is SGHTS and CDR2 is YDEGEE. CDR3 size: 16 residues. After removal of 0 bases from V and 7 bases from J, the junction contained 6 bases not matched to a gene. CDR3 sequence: CASSLGWDRGNQPQHF. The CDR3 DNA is TGTGCCAGCAGCTTGGGATGGGACAGGGGGAACCAGCCCCAGCATTTT.

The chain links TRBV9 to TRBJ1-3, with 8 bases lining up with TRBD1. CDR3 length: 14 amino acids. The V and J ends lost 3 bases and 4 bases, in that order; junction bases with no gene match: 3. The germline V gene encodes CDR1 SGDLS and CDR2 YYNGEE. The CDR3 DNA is TGTGCCAGCAGCGCACAGGGGGGCGGAAACACCATATATTTT. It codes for CASSAQGGGNTIYF.

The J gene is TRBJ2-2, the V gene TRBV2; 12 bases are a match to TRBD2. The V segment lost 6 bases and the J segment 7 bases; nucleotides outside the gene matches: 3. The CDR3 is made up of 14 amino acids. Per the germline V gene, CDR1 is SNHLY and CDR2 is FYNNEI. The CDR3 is CASRLAGGGGELFF. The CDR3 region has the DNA TGTGCCAGCAGACTAGCGGGGGGCGGCGGGGAGCTGTTTTTT.

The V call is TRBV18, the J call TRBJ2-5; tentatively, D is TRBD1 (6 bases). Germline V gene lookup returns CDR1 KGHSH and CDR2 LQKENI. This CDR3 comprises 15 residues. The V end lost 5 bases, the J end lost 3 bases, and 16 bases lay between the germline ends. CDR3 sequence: CASSVVWGPEETQYF. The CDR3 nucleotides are TGTGCCAGCTCAGTCGTATGGGGGCCAGAAGAGACCCAGTACTTC. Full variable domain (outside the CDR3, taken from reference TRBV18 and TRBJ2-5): NAGVMQNPRHLVRRRGQEARLRCSPMKGHSHVYWYRQLPEEGLKFMVYLQKENIIDESGMPKERFSAEFPKEGPSILRIQQVVRGDSAAYFCASSVVWGPEETQYFGPGTRLLVL.

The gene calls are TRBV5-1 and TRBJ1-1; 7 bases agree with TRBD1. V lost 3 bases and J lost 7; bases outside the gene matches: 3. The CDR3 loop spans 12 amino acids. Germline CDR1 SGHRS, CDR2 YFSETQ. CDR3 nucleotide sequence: TGCGCCAGCAGCTCCCGGGACAGTGAAGCTTTCTTT. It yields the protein CASSSRDSEAFF.

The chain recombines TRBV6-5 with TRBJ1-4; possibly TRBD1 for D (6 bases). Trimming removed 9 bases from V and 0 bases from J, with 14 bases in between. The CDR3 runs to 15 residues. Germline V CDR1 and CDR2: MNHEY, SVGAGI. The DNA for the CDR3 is TGTGCCAGTCGGACAGCTTTTGCAACTAATGAAAAACTGTTTTTT. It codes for CASRTAFATNEKLFF.